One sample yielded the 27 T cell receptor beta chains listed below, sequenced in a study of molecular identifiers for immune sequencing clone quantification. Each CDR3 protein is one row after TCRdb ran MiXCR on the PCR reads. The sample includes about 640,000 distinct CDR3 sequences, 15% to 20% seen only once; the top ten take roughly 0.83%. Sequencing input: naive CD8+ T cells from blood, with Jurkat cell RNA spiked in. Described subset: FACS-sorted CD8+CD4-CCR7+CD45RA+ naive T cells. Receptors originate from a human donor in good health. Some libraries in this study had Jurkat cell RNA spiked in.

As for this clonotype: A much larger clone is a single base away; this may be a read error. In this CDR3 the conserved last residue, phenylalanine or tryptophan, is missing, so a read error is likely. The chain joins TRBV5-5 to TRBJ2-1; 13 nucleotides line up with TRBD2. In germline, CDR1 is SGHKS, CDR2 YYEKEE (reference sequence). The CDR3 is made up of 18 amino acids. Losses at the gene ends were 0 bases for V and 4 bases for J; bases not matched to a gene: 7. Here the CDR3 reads CASSLDTSGRAWYNEQFS. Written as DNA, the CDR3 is TGTGCCAGCAGCTTGGACACTAGCGGGAGGGCCTGGTACAATGAGCAGTTCTCC.

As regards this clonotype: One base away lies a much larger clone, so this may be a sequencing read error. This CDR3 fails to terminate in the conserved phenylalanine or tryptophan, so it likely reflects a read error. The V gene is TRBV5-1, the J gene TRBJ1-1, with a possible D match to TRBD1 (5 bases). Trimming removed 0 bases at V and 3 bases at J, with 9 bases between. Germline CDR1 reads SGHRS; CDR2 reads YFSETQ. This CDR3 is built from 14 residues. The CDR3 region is CASSLGGVHTEAFY. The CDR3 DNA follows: TGCGCCAGCAGCTTGGGAGGGGTCCACACTGAAGCTTTCTAT.

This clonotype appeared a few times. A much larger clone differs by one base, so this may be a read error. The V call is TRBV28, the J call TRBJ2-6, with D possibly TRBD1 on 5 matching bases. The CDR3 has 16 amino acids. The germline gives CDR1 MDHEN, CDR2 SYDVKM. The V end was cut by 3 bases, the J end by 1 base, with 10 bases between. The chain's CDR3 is CASSLAAGSGANVLTF. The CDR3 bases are TGTGCCAGCAGTTTGGCGGCAGGGTCTGGGGCCAACGTCCTGACTTTC.

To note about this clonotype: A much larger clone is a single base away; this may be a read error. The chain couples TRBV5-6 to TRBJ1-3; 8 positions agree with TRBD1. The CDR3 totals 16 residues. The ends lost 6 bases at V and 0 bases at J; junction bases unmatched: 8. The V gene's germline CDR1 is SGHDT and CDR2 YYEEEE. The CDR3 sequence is CASTWETGDSGNTIYF. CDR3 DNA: TGTGCCAGCACCTGGGAGACAGGGGACTCTGGAAACACCATATATTTT. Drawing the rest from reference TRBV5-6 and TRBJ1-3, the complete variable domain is DAGVTQSPTHLIKTRGQQVTLRCSPKSGHDTVSWYQQALGQGPQFIFQYYEEEERQRGNFPDRFSGHQFPNYSSELNVNALLLGDSALYLCASTWETGDSGNTIYFGEGSWLTVV.

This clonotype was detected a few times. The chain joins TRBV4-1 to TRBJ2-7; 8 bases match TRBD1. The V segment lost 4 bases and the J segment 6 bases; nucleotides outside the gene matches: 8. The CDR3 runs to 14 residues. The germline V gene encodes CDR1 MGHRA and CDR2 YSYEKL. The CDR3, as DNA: TGCGCCAGCAGCCCCGGGACAGGCTTTGGCGAGCAGTACTTC. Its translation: CASSPGTGFGEQYF.

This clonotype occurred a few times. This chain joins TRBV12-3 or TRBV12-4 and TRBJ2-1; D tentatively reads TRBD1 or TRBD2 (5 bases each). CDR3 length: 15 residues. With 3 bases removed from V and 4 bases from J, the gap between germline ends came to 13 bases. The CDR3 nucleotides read TGTGCCAGCAGTTTCGGGGACGGAACTTACAATGAGCAGTTCTTC. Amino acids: CASSFGDGTYNEQFF.

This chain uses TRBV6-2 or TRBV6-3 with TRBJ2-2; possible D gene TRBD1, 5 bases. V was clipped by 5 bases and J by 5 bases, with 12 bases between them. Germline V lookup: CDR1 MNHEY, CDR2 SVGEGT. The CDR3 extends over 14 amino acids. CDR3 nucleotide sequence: TGTGCCAGCAGTAGACAGCCTCTAACCGGGGAGCTGTTTTTT. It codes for CASSRQPLTGELFF.

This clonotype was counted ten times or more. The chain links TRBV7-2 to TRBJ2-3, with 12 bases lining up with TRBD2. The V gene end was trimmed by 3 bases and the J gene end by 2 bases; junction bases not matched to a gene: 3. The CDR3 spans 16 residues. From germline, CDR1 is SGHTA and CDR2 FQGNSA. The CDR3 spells CASSFLAGGPTDTQYF. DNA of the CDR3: TGTGCCAGCAGCTTTCTAGCGGGGGGGCCCACAGATACGCAGTATTTT.

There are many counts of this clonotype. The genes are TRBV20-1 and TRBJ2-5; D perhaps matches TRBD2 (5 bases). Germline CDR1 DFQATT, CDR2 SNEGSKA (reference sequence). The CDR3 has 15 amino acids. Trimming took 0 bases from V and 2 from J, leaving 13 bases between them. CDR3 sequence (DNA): TGCAGTGCTAGAGATATGTCCGAGGGACAAGAGACCCAGTACTTC. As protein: CSARDMSEGQETQYF.

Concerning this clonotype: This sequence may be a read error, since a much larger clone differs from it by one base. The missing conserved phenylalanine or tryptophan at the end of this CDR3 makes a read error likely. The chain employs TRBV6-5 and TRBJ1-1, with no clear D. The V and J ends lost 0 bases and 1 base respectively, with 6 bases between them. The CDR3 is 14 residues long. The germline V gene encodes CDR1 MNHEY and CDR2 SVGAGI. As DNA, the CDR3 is TGTGCCAGCAGTTACTCGACCGCGAACACTGAAGCTTTCTCT. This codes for CASSYSTANTEAFS.

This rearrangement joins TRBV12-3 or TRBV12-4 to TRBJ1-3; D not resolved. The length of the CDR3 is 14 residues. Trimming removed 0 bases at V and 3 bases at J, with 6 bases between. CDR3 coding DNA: TGTGCCAGCAGTTTAGCCTCGTTTGGAAACACCATATATTTT. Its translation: CASSLASFGNTIYF.

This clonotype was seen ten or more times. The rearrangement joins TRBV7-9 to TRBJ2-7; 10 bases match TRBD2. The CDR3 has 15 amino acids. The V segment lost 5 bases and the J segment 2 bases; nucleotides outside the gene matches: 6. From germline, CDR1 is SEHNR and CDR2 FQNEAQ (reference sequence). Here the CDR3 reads CASSEGLAEAYEQYF. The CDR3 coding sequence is TGTGCCAGCAGCGAAGGACTAGCGGAGGCCTACGAGCAGTACTTC. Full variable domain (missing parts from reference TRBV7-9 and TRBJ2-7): DTGVSQNPRHKITKRGQNVTFRCDPISEHNRLYWYRQTLGQGPEFLTYFQNEAQLEKSRLLSDRFSAERPKGSFSTLEIQRTEQGDSAMYLCASSEGLAEAYEQYFGPGTRLTVT.

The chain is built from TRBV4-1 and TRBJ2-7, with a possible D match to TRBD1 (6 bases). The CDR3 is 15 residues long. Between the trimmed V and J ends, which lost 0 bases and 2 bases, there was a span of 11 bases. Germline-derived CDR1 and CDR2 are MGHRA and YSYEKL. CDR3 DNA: TGCGCCAGCAGCCAAGAGCTCCAGGGGCCCTACGAGCAGTACTTC. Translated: CASSQELQGPYEQYF.

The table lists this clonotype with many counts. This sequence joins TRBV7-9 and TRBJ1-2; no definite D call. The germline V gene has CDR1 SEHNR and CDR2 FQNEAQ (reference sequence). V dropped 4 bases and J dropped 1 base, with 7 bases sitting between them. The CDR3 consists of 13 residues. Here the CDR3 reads CASSSMSNYGYTF. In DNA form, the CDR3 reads TGTGCCAGCAGCTCCATGAGTAACTATGGCTACACCTTC.

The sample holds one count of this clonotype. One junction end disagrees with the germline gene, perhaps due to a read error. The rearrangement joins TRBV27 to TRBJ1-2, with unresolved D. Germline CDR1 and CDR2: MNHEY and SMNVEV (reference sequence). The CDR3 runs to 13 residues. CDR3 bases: TGTGCCAGCGGTTTGGGCCGGAACTATGGCTACACCTTC. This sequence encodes CASGLGRNYGYTF.

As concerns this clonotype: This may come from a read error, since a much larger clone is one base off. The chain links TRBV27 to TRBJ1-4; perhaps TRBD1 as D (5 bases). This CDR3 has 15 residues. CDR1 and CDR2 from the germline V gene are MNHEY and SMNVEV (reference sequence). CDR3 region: CASSPEWGFSEKLVF. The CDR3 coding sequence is TGTGCCAGCAGCCCTGAATGGGGGTTTAGTGAAAAACTGGTTTTT. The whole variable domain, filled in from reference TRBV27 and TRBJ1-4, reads EAQVTQNPRYLITVTGKKLTVTCSQNMNHEYMSWYRQDPGLGLRQIYYSMNVEVTDKGDVPEGYKVSRKEKRNFPLILESPSPNQTSLYFCASSPEWGFSEKLVFGSGTQLSVL.

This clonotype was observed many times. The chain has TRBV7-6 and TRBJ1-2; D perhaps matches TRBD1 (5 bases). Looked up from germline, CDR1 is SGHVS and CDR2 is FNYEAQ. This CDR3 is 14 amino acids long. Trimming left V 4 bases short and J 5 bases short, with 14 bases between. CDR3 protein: CASSSLDDRYGYTF. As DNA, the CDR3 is TGTGCCAGCAGCTCACTAGATGACAGATATGGCTACACCTTC.

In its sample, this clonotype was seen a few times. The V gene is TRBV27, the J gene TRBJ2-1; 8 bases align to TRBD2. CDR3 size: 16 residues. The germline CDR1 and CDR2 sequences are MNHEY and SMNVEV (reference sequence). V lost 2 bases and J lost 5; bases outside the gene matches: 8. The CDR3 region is CASSLTQLAAHNEQFF. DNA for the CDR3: TGTGCCAGCAGTTTAACCCAACTAGCGGCCCACAATGAGCAGTTCTTC.

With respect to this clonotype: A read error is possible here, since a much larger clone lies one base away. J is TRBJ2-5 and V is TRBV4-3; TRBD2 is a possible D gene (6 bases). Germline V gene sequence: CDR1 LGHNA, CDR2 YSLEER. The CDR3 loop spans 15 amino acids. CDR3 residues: CATSQDAWGVETQYF. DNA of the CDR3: TGCGCCACCAGCCAAGACGCTTGGGGGGTTGAGACCCAGTACTTC.

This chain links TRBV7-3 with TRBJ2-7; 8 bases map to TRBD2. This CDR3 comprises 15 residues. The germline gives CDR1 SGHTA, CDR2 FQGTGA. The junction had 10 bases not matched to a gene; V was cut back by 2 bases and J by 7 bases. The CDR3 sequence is CASSLLGTSQEEQYF. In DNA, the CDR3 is TGTGCCAGCAGCTTATTAGGGACTAGTCAGGAAGAGCAGTACTTC. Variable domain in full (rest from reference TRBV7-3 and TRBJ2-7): GAGVSQTPSNKVTEKGKYVELRCDPISGHTALYWYRQSLGQGPEFLIYFQGTGAADDSGLPNDRFFAVRPEGSVSTLKIQRTERGDSAVYLCASSLLGTSQEEQYFGPGTRLTVT.

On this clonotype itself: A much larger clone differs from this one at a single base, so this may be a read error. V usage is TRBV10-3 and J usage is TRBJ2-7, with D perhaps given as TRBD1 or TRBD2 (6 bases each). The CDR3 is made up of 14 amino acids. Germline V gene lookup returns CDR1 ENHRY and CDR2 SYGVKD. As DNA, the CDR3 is TGTGCCACCAGTGAGGGGGGCAGAAGCTACGAGCAGTACTTC. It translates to CATSEGGRSYEQYF.

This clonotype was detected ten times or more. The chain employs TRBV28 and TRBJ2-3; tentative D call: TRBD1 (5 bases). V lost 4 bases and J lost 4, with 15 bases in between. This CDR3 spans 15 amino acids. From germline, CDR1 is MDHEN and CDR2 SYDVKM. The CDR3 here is CASSSPQGISDTQYF. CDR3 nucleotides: TGTGCCAGCAGTTCCCCCCAGGGAATATCAGATACGCAGTATTTT.

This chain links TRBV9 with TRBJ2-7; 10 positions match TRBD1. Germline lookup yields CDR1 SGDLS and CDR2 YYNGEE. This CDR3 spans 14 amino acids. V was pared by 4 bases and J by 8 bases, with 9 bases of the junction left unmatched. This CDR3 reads CASSPGQGTYKQYF. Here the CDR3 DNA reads TGTGCCAGCAGCCCGGGACAGGGGACATACAAGCAGTACTTC. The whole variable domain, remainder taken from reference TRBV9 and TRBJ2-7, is DSGVTQTPKHLITATGQRVTLRCSPRSGDLSVYWYQQSLDQGLQFLIQYYNGEERAKGNILERFSAQQFPDLHSELNLSSLELGDSALYFCASSPGQGTYKQYFGPGTRLTVT.

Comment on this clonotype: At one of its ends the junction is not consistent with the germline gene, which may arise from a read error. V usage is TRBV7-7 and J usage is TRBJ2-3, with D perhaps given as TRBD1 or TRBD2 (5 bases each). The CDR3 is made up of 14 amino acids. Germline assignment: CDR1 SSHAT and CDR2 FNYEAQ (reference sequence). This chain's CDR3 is CASSLGASTGTQYF. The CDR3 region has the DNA TGTGCCAGCAGCTTAGGGGCTAGCACAGGTACGCAGTATTTT.

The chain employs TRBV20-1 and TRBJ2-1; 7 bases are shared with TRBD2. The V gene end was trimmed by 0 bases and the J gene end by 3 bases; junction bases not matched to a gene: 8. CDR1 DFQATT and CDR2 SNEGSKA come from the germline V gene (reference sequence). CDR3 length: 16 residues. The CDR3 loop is CSARDKSSGDYNEQFF. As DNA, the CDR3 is TGCAGTGCTAGAGATAAGTCTAGCGGCGACTACAATGAGCAGTTCTTC.

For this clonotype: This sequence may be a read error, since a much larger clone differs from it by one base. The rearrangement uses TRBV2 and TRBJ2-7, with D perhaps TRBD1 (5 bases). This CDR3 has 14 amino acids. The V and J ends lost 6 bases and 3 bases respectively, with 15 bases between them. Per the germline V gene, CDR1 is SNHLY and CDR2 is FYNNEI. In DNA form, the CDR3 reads TGTGCCAGCAGGCAAGGGGTGTTGGACTACGAGCAGTACTTC. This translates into CASRQGVLDYEQYF. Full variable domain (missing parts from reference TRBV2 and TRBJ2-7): EPEVTQTPSHQVTQMGQEVILRCVPISNHLYFYWYRQILGQKVEFLVSFYNNEISEKSEIFDDQFSVERPDGSNFTLKIRSTKLEDSAMYFCASRQGVLDYEQYFGPGTRLTVT.

CDR3 nucleotide sequence: TGTGCCAGCAGCTTAGGGGGTTTCGAGTATGGCTACACCTTC. This gives the protein CASSLGGFEYGYTF. The chain recombines TRBV11-2 with TRBJ1-2; no clear D. Germline lookup yields CDR1 SGHAT and CDR2 FQNNGV. The CDR3 is 14 residues long. The V and J ends lost 1 base and 5 bases respectively, with 11 bases between them.